This entry concerns a single T cell receptor (beta chain). The data were produced by immunoSEQ multiplex PCR, yet TCRdb's version contains in-frame clones alone and is incomplete. Of some 57,000 clones in the sample, 85% to 90% were seen once. This record comes from a study of T cell changes during pregnancy in multiple sclerosis. The CDR3 spans 15 residues. V gave up 3 bases and J gave up 0 bases; unmatched junction bases: 2. Looked up from germline, CDR1 is SGDLS and CDR2 is YYNGEE. The V gene is TRBV9, the J gene TRBJ2-7; the match to TRBD2 covers 11 bases. Source: peripheral blood, taken in the first trimester of pregnancy. This sequence originates from a female donor in good health, enrolled as a control in a pregnancy study. CDR3 DNA: TGTGCCAGCAGCGCAACTAGCGGGAGCTCCTACGAGCAGTACTTC. As protein: CASSATSGSSYEQYF.